A single sample is the source of the 4 T cell receptor beta chains below, sequenced in a study of blood T cell repertoires in COVID-19. The repertoire was sequenced with immunoSEQ multiplex PCR; TCRdb's copy has only in-frame clones and lacks some. Of 150,000 to 200,000 clones in the sample, about four fifths were seen once. The sequencing input was peripheral blood. Receptors originate from a woman aged 55-75 years with COVID-19, enrolled during active disease.

This clone was seen a handful of times. J is TRBJ2-2 and V is TRBV30; no clear D. V gave up 1 base and J gave up 7 bases, with 10 bases separating them. CDR1 and CDR2 from the germline V gene are GTSNPN and SVGIG (reference sequence). This CDR3 comprises 13 residues. In DNA, the CDR3 is TGTGCCTGGAGTGGACTCTCGGGCGGGGAGCTGTTTTTT. Translation: CAWSGLSGGELFF.

This clone was seen a handful of times. The CDR3 DNA reads as TGTGCCAGCAGTTTTGTTTTGGACAGGGGGCTCGACAATGAGCAGTTCTTC. Its protein is CASSFVLDRGLDNEQFF. The rearrangement links TRBV28 to TRBJ2-1, with 11 bases aligning to TRBD1. There are 17 residues in the CDR3. CDR1 is MDHEN and CDR2 is SYDVKM in the germline V gene. Trimming at V came to 3 bases and at J to 5 bases, leaving 9 bases not matched to a gene.

There are a few counts of this clone. V is TRBV28 and J is TRBJ2-3; 7 bases fit TRBD2. The V segment lost 8 bases and the J segment 2 bases; nucleotides outside the gene matches: 7. Germline V gene sequence: CDR1 MDHEN, CDR2 SYDVKM. The CDR3 totals 14 residues. The CDR3 protein is CASQTSSVTDTQYF. In nucleotides, the CDR3 is TGTGCCAGCCAGACTAGCTCGGTCACAGATACGCAGTATTTT. The full variable domain, its missing parts supplied by reference TRBV28 and TRBJ2-3, is DVKVTQSSRYLVKRTGEKVFLECVQDMDHENMFWYRQDPGLGLRLIYFSYDVKMKEKGDIPEGYSVSREKKERFSLILESASTNQTSMYLCASQTSSVTDTQYFGPGTRLTVL.

The chain links TRBV4-2 to TRBJ2-1; tentatively, D is TRBD2 (6 bases). Trimming removed 0 bases at V and 1 base at J, with 10 bases between. The germline V gene encodes CDR1 LGHNA and CDR2 YNFKEQ. The CDR3 spans 16 residues. In nucleotides, the CDR3 is TGTGCCAGCAGCCAAGACATGGCGGGATCCTACAATGAGCAGTTCTTC. Encoded protein: CASSQDMAGSYNEQFF.